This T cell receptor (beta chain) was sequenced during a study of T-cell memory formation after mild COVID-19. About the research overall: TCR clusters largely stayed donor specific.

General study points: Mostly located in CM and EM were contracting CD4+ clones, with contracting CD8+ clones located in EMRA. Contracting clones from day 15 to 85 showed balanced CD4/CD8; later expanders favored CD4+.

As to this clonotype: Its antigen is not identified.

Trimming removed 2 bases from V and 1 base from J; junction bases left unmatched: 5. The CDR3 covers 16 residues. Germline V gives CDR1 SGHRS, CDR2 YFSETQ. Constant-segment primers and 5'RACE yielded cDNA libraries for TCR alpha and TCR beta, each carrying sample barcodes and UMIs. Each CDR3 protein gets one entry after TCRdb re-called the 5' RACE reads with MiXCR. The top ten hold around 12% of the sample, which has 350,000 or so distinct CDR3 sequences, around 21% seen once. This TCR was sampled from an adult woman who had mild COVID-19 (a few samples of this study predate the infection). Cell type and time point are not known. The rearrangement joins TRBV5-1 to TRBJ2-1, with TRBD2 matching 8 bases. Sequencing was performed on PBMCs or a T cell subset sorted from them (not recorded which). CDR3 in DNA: TGCGCCAGCAGCTTTCGACTAGCGCCATCCTACAATGAGCAGTTCTTC. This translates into CASSFRLAPSYNEQFF.